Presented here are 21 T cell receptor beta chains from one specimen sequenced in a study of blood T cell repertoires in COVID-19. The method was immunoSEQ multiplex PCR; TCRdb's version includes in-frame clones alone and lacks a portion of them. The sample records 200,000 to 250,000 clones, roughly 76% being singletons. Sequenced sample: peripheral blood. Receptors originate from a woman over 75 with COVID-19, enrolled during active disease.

CDR3 region: CASSLGTGGLTDTQYF. The DNA for the CDR3 is TGTGCCAGCAGCTTGGGTACGGGGGGCCTCACAGATACGCAGTATTTT. The chain uses TRBV5-8 and TRBJ2-3, with D possibly TRBD2 on 7 matching bases. The V gene's germline CDR1 is SGHTS and CDR2 YDEGEE. This CDR3 comprises 16 residues. V was shortened by 0 bases and J by 2 bases, with 13 bases between the two germline ends. Using reference TRBV5-8 and TRBJ2-3 for the parts outside the CDR3, the full variable domain is EAGVTQSPTHLIKTRGQQATLRCSPISGHTSVYWYQQALGLGLQFLLWYDEGEERNRGNFPPRFSGRQFPNYSSELNVNALELEDSALYLCASSLGTGGLTDTQYFGPGTRLTVL.

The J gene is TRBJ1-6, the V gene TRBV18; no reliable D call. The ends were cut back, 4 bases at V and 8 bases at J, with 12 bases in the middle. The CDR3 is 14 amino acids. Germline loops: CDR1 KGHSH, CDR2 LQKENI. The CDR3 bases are TGTGCCAGCTCACTGACCCGGGGTGATTCACCCCTCCACTTT. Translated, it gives CASSLTRGDSPLHF.

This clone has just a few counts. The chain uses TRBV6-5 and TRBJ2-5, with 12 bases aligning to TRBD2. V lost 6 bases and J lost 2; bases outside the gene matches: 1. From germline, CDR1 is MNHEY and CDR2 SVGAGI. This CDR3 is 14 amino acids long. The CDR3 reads CASRGTSGQETQYF. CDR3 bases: TGTGCCAGCAGGGGGACTAGCGGGCAAGAGACCCAGTACTTC.

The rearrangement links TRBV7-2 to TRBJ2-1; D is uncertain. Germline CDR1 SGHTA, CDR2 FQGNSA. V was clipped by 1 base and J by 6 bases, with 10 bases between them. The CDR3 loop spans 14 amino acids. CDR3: CASSLDYNGNEQFF. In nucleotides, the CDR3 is TGTGCCAGCAGCTTAGACTATAATGGCAATGAGCAGTTCTTC. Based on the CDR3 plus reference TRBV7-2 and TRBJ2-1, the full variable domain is GAGVSQSPSNKVTEKGKDVELRCDPISGHTALYWYRQSLGQGLEFLIYFQGNSAPDKSGLPSDRFSAERTGGSVSTLTIQRTQQEDSAVYLCASSLDYNGNEQFFGPGTRLTVL.

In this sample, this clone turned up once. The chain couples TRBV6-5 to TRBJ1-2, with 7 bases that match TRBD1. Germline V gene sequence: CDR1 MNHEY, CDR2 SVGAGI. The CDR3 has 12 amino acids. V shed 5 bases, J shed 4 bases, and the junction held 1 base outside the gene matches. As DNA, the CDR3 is TGTGCCAGCAGTACAGGGGTCTATGGCTACACCTTC. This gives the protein CASSTGVYGYTF.

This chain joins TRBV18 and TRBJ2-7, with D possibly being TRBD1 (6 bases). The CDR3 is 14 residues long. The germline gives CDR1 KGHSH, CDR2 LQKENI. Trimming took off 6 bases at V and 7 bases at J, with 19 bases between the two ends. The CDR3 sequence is CASSLTGFDGEQYF. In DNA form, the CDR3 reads TGTGCCAGCTCTTTGACAGGCTTCGACGGGGAGCAGTACTTC.

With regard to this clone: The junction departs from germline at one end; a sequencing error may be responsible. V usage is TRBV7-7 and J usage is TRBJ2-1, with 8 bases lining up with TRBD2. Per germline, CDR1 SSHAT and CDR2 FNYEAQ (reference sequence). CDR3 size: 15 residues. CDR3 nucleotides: TGTGCTAGCAGCTCCGGGACTAGTAGGTACAATGAGCAGTTCTTC. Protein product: CASSSGTSRYNEQFF.

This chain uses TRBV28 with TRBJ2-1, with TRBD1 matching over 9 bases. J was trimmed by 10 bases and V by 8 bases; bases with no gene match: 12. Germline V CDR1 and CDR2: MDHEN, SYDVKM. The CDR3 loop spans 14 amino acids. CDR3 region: CASAKQGALGEQFF. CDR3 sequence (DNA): TGTGCCAGCGCCAAACAGGGGGCGCTAGGAGAGCAGTTCTTC.

The CDR3 protein is CASSQGSANYEQYF. For the CDR3, the DNA is TGTGCCAGCAGCCAAGGGAGCGCCAACTACGAGCAGTACTTC. This chain links TRBV9 with TRBJ2-7; D is possibly TRBD2 (5 bases). Trimming shortened V by 4 bases and J by 3 bases, and 14 bases separated the two germline ends. The CDR3 is 14 amino acids. The germline V gene encodes CDR1 SGDLS and CDR2 YYNGEE.

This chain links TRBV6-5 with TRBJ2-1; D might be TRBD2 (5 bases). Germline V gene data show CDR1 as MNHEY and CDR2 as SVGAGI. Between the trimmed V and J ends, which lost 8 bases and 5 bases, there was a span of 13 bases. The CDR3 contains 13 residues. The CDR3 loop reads CASSFPGDNEQFF. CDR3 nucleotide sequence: TGTGCCAGCTCCTTCCCCGGGGACAATGAGCAGTTCTTC.

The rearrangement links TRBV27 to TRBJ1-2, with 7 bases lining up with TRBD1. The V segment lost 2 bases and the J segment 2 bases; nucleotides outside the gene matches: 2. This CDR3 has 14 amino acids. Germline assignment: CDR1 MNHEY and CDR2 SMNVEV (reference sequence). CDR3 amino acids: CASSLVGGNYGYTF. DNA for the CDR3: TGTGCCAGCAGTTTAGTAGGGGGCAACTATGGCTACACCTTC.

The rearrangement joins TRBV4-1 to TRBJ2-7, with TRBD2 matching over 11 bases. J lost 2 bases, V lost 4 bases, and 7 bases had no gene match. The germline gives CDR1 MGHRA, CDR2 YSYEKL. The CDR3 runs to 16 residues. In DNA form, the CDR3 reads TGCGCCAGCAGCCGGGGTGATAGCGGGAGGGCCTACGAGCAGTACTTC. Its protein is CASSRGDSGRAYEQYF.

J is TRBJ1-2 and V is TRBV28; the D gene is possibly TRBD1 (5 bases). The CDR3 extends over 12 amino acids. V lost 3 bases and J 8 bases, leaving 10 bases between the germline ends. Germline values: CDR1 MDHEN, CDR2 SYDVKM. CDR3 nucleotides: TGTGCCAGCAGTTTGAGTAGGGGAGGCTACACCTTC. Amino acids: CASSLSRGGYTF.

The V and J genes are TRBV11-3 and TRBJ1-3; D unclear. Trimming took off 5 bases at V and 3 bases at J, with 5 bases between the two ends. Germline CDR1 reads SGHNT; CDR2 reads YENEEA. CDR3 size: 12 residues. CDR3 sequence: CASSQNGNTIYF. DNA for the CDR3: TGTGCCAGCAGCCAAAATGGAAACACCATATATTTT.

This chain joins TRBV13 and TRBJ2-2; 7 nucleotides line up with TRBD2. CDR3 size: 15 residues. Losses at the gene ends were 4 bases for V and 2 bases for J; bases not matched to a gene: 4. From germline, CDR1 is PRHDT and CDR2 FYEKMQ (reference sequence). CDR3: CASSSPGGNTGELFF. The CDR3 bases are TGTGCCAGCAGCTCGCCGGGGGGAAACACCGGGGAGCTGTTTTTT.

Written as DNA, the CDR3 is TGTGCCAGTACTACAGGGGGCGGGGAGCTGTTTTTT. Its protein is CASTTGGGELFF. This chain links TRBV19 with TRBJ2-2; 8 bases are shared with TRBD1. This CDR3 has 12 amino acids. Germline V CDR1 and CDR2: LNHDA, SQIVND (reference sequence). After removal of 7 bases from V and 7 bases from J, the junction contained 2 bases not matched to a gene.

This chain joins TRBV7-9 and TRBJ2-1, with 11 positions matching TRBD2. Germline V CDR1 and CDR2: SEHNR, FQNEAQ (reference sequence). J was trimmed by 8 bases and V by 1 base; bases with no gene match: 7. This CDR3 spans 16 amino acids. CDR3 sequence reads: CASSLGLAGGWDEQFF. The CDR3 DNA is TGTGCCAGCAGCTTAGGGCTAGCGGGAGGATGGGATGAGCAGTTCTTC.

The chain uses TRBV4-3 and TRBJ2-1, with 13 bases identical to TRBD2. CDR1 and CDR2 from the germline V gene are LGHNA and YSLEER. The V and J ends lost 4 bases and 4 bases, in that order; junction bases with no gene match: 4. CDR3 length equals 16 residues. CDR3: CASSRTGLAGYNEQFF. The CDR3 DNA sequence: TGCGCCAGCAGCCGTACGGGACTAGCGGGATACAATGAGCAGTTCTTC.

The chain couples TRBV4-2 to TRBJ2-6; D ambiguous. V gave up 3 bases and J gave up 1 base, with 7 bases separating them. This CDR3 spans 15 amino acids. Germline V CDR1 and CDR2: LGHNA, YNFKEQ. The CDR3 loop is CASSQGPSGANVLTF. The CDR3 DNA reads TGTGCCAGCAGCCAGGGCCCGTCTGGGGCCAACGTCCTGACTTTC.

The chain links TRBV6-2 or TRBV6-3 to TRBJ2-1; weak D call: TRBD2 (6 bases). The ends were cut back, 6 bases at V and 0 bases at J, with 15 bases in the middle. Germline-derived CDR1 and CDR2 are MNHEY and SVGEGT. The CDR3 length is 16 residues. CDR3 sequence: CASSPQDSGSYNEQFF. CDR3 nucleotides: TGTGCCAGCAGCCCCCAGGATAGCGGCTCCTACAATGAGCAGTTCTTC.

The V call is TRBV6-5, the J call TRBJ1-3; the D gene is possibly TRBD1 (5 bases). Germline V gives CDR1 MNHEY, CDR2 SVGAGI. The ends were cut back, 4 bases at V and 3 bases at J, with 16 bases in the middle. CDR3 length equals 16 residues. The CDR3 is CASSLGGTFGGNTIYF. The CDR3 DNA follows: TGTGCCAGCAGTTTAGGAGGGACGTTTGGTGGAAACACCATATATTTT.